This T cell receptor (beta chain) was recorded in a study of blood T cell repertoires in COVID-19 (dated by TCRdb to about 2020). In terms of the full investigation: Samples from collaborators originated in the United States, Italy and Spain and spanned both the acute and convalescent phases of COVID-19. The prospective study material was composed of cDNA or gDNA derived from T cells, B-cell-depleted T cells, or PBMCs. A freely available public database, intended as a resource for researchers studying the immune response to SARS-CoV-2, is where the repertoires were released. A de-identified subject ID, COVID-19 status, age in years and sex were almost always included in the sample metadata. Samples were obtained from the ongoing ImmuneRACE study (first 160 participants) and from about 1,300 subjects provided by 6 global collaborators. The dataset comprised deeply sampled blood TCRbeta repertoires from subjects exposed to, actively infected with, or recovered from COVID-19. Where available, HLA class I and class II types were obtained from metadata supplied by the sample provider rather than from assay-based typing.

TCRbeta CDR3 regions were amplified from genomic DNA using the immunoSEQ Assay, a bias-controlled multiplex PCR. In the paper's pipeline: The number of nucleated cells in each sample was estimated by amplification of reference gene primers within the assay. To quantify the absolute abundance of each unique TCRbeta CDR3 rearrangement, sequence reads were collapsed and filtered. For each sample, productive Simpson clonality was calculated as the square root of Simpson's diversity index across productive rearrangements. Not all clones reach the TCRdb copy of this immuneACCESS table, which keeps in-frame sequences only. Checked studies attribute under half of the gap to unresolved V genes and leave the rest unexplained. That table supplies the V and J calls and clone size; D and trimming were determined from the DNA. The sample contains approximately 300,000 clones, about 86% of them found a single time. In total, the top ten clones hold about 1.2% of the sample.

From the germline V gene, CDR1 is SGHTA and CDR2 is FQGNSA. V lost 3 bases and J lost 5 bases, and the count of bases not matched to a germline gene is 8. The CDR3 runs 17 residues from the cysteine to the phenylalanine. Only the CDR3 DNA is retained, 51 bases long and in frame from the first base. Whole blood was collected in K2EDTA tubes by collaborating institutions according to the institutions' own protocols. For TCRbeta analysis, collaborators shipped samples as frozen whole blood, isolated PBMCs, or DNA extracted from either of those sample types. Of note for this clone: Its antigen remains undetermined. The input lacks base qualities; no much larger clone sits a single base away.

Overall study outcomes, separate from this receptor: How much clinical and demographic metadata was included differed by source and by participant, and the metadata was provided uncurated.

The receptor chain draws on TRBV7-2 and TRBJ2-3, with 13 bases aligning to TRBD2. Sequences were obtained from peripheral blood. The receptor comes from a woman aged 50 to 60 with acute or convalescent COVID-19. The DNA reads as follows: TGTGCCAGCAGCTTCTCAAGACTAGCGGGAGGTTTAGATACGCAGTATTTT. Its coded protein is CASSFSRLAGGLDTQYF.